A selection of T cell receptor beta chains follows, all from one sample in a study of cytomegalovirus exposure and HLA in healthy donors. Data came from immunoSEQ multiplex PCR; TCRdb stores just in-frame clones and leaves some out. The data show over 150,000 clones, around 85% seen once. Sequencing was carried out using PBMCs. Receptors were obtained from a man aged 35 to 55 in good health and CMV-seronegative. The CDR3 runs from the conserved cysteine through the conserved F or W. D genes are given only for firm matches. Size is omitted from some rows. Given values are once, few, many or a class for expanded clones.

D	V	size	J	CDR3	DNA
NA	TRBV30	NA	TRBJ2-1	CAWSVGVEQFF	TGTGCCTGGAGTGTAGGAGTTGAGCAGTTCTTC
NA	TRBV6-4	NA	TRBJ2-3	CASSSSPGQGTDTQYF	NA
NA	TRBV2	once	TRBJ2-5	CASSAGRGEETQYF	TGTGCCAGCAGCGCCGGCAGGGGGGAAGAGACCCAGTACTTC
TRBD1	TRBV6-5	NA	TRBJ1-2	CASTSPDRGWYGYTF	TGTGCCAGCACTTCCCCTGACAGGGGATGGTATGGCTACACCTTC
TRBD1	TRBV10-3	NA	TRBJ2-7	CAISEPGQGRGHYEQYF	TGTGCCATCAGTGAGCCGGGACAGGGTCGGGGTCACTACGAGCAGTACTTC
NA	TRBV7-2	few	TRBJ2-5	CASSLFAGIQETQYF	TGTGCCAGCAGCTTATTTGCGGGGATCCAAGAGACCCAGTACTTC
NA	TRBV7-3	NA	TRBJ2-1	CASSLAAGSYNEQFF	TGTGCCAGCAGCTTAGCGGCTGGCTCCTACAATGAGCAGTTCTTC
NA	TRBV7-9	NA	TRBJ1-2	CASSLRGNYGYTF	TGTGCCAGCAGCTTACGGGGTAACTATGGCTACACCTTC
TRBD1	TRBV19	NA	TRBJ2-1	CASTQGRRTGWDEQFF	TGTGCCAGTACCCAAGGTCGAAGGACAGGGTGGGATGAGCAGTTCTTC
NA	TRBV5-4	NA	TRBJ2-5	CASSLGSLGHQETQYF	TGTGCCAGCAGCTTGGGATCCCTTGGCCACCAAGAGACCCAGTACTTC
TRBD1	TRBV2	few	TRBJ1-1	CASHRGDTEAFF	TGTGCCAGTCACAGGGGGGACACTGAAGCTTTCTTT
NA	TRBV5-1	NA	TRBJ1-2	CASSGTGGWDYGYTF	TGCGCCAGCAGCGGGACGGGGGGATGGGACTATGGCTACACCTTC
TRBD1	TRBV19	NA	TRBJ2-1	CASSYDRASYNEQFF	TGTGCCAGTAGTTACGACAGGGCTTCCTACAATGAGCAGTTCTTC
TRBD2	TRBV19	once	TRBJ2-2	CASSQLAGDYTGELFF	TGTGCCAGTAGTCAACTAGCGGGGGACTACACCGGGGAGCTGTTTTTT
TRBD2	TRBV28	NA	TRBJ2-5	CASSLGGGPPYQETQYF	TGTGCCAGCAGTTTGGGCGGGGGGCCCCCGTACCAAGAGACCCAGTACTTC
TRBD1	TRBV10-3	NA	TRBJ1-2	CAISESAVKGANGYTF	TGTGCCATCAGTGAGTCAGCAGTGAAGGGGGCGAATGGCTACACCTTC
NA	TRBV13	few	TRBJ1-4	CASSSRTTDEKLFF	TGTGCCAGCAGTTCGAGGACAACTGATGAAAAACTGTTTTTT
NA	TRBV7-3	few	TRBJ2-7	CASSLLSGPYEQYF	TGTGCCAGCAGCTTACTTTCAGGTCCCTACGAGCAGTACTTC
TRBD1	TRBV14	NA	TRBJ2-1	CASSPFAGGMGNEQFF	TGTGCCAGCAGCCCCTTCGCAGGGGGAATGGGAAATGAGCAGTTCTTC
NA	TRBV2	NA	TRBJ2-2	CASRDNSNTGELFF	TGTGCCAGCAGGGACAACTCGAACACCGGGGAGCTGTTTTTT
NA	TRBV11-2	NA	TRBJ1-6	CASSPSDSPLHF	TGTGCCAGCAGCCCGTCGGATTCACCCCTCCACTTT
NA	TRBV14	NA	TRBJ1-1	CASSPGGRYTEAFF	TGTGCCAGCAGCCCCGGTGGGAGGTACACTGAAGCTTTCTTT
TRBD1	TRBV6-5	NA	TRBJ2-3	CASRIGTGGTDTQYF	TGTGCCAGCAGGATCGGGACAGGGGGCACAGATACGCAGTATTTT
NA	TRBV7-9	NA	TRBJ2-3	CASSLGDWVPDTQYF	TGTGCCAGCAGCTTAGGGGACTGGGTACCAGATACGCAGTATTTT
TRBD1	TRBV4-2	NA	TRBJ2-3	CASSQKQGPYTDTQYF	TGTGCCAGCAGCCAAAAACAGGGGCCATACACAGATACGCAGTATTTT
TRBD1	TRBV7-9	NA	TRBJ1-2	CASSWDRQANYGYTF	TGTGCCAGCAGCTGGGACAGGCAAGCTAACTATGGCTACACCTTC
TRBD2	TRBV6-1	NA	TRBJ2-5	CASSFTSAETQYF	TGTGCCAGCAGCTTTACTAGCGCCGAGACCCAGTACTTC
NA	TRBV5-6	NA	TRBJ1-1	CASSPNTGRMDTEAFF	TGTGCCAGCAGCCCAAACACAGGCCGGATGGACACTGAAGCTTTCTTT
NA	TRBV13	NA	TRBJ2-7	CASSPPAASEQYF	TGTGCCAGCAGCCCTCCAGCGGCCAGCGAGCAGTACTTC
NA	TRBV4-1	few	TRBJ2-7	CARATVGTDEQYF	TGCGCCAGAGCAACCGTCGGTACCGACGAGCAGTACTTC
NA	TRBV5-1	NA	TRBJ2-3	CASSLAGLGDTQYF	TGCGCCAGCAGCCTGGCAGGGTTGGGAGATACGCAGTATTTT
TRBD2	TRBV4-2	NA	TRBJ2-7	CASSQDQRGGLREQYF	TGTGCCAGCAGCCAAGACCAGCGGGGGGGCTTGCGCGAGCAGTACTTC
NA	TRBV19	NA	TRBJ1-1	CASRSAGRPNTEAFF	TGTGCCAGTAGGTCGGCGGGCAGGCCGAACACTGAAGCTTTCTTT
NA	TRBV29-1	NA	TRBJ1-2	CSVTGTAYGYTF	TGCAGCGTCACCGGCACAGCCTATGGCTACACCTTC
NA	TRBV28	NA	TRBJ2-7	CASSPSRGNTYEQYF	TGTGCCAGCAGTCCCTCCAGGGGTAATACCTACGAGCAGTACTTC
TRBD2	TRBV12-5	NA	TRBJ2-5	CASGGGGGWETQYF	TGTGCTAGTGGTGGGGGGGGTGGTTGGGAGACCCAGTACTTC
NA	TRBV5-4	NA	TRBJ2-2	CASSFFGLTGELFF	TGTGCCAGCAGCTTTTTCGGTTTGACCGGGGAGCTGTTTTTT
NA	TRBV19	NA	TRBJ1-5	CASSIGGAPYQPQHF	TGTGCCAGTAGTATTGGGGGGGCCCCCTATCAGCCCCAGCATTTT
NA	TRBV10-3	NA	TRBJ2-3	CAISGGGLTDTQYF	TGTGCCATCAGTGGGGGGGGGCTGACAGATACGCAGTATTTT
NA	TRBV5-8	NA	TRBJ1-5	CASSFGNPNSNQPQHF	TGTGCCAGCAGCTTCGGGAACCCCAACAGCAATCAGCCCCAGCATTTT
NA	TRBV11-1	NA	TRBJ1-2	CASSLAPGGMDYGYTF	TGTGCCAGCAGCTTAGCGCCGGGAGGAATGGACTATGGCTACACCTTC
NA	TRBV5-4	NA	TRBJ2-3	CASSLGRFTDTQYF	TGTGCCAGCAGCTTGGGTCGGTTCACAGATACGCAGTATTTT
NA	TRBV28	NA	TRBJ2-1	CASSFLTGGVNEQFF	TGTGCCAGCAGTTTCCTAACAGGGGGGGTTAATGAGCAGTTCTTC